This T cell receptor beta chain was recorded in a study of CXCR3-negative and CXCR3-positive naive CD8 T cells. Study-wide results and caveats: Memory, not naive, CXCR3-negative and CXCR3-positive cells differed in TRBV-TRBJ usage. Memory CD8+ cells had much lower diversity, and both naive subsets had comparably high diversity.

Triplicate sorting captured some 290,000 cells each from every CD8+ T cell subset. Of note for this clonotype: Its antigen is undetermined.

Libraries were UMI-labeled 5' RACE TRB cDNA. From its re-call of the 5' RACE reads, TCRdb lists each CDR3 protein once, without DNA. Here the sample table reports roughly 40,000 distinct CDR3 sequences. The sample comprised memory CD8+ T cells from blood. The TCR sequence derives from a human donor in good health. Some clones in this sample may be carry-over from other donors' samples.

The CDR3 here is CASSQEGPLRRGETQYF. The chain joins TRBV14 to TRBJ2-5; the TCRdb D gene call, TRBD2, has no DNA to confirm it. The CDR3 runs to 17 residues. The germline CDR1 and CDR2 sequences are SGHDN and FVKESK.